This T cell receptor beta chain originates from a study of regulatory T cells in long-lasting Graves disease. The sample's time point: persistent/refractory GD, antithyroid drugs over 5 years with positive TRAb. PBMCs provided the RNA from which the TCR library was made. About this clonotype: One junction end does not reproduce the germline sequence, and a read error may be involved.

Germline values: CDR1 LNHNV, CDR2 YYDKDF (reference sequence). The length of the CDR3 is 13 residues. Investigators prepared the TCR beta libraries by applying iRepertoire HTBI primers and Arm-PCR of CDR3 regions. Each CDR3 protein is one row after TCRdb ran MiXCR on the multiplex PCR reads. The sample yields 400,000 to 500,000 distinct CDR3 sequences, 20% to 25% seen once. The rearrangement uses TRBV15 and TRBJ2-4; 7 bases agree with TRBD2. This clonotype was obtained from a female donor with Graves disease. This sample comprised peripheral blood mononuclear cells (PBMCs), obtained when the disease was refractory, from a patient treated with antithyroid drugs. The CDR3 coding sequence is TGTGCCACCAGCAGAGAAGCCTGGGACTATTCCTTCTTC. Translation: CATSREAWDYSFF.